This is a list of T cell receptor beta chains from one sample in a study of CD8 T cells in Susac syndrome. In TCRdb, the immunoSEQ multiplex PCR reads were re-called with MiXCR into one record per CDR3 protein. The sample gives under 200,000 distinct CDR3 sequences, 85% to 95% of which show up once; 0.12% is in the top ten. The source material was CD4+ T cells from PBMCs. The source of these receptors is a human donor with Susac syndrome. CDR3s include the opening cysteine and the closing phenylalanine or tryptophan. A D gene is named only where the DNA matches it firmly. Rows give clone size only sometimes, using once, few, many, or a class for an expanded clone.

D: -
V: TRBV9
size: -
J: TRBJ1-2
DNA: TGTGCCAGCAGCGTAGTCGGCTCCTTAAGAGATGGCTACACCTTC
CDR3: CASSVVGSLRDGYTF

D: TRBD1
V: TRBV7-2
size: -
J: TRBJ2-7
DNA: TGTGCCAGCAGCAAGTCGGGACAGTTCTCCTACGAGCAGTACTTC
CDR3: CASSKSGQFSYEQYF

D: TRBD2
V: TRBV19
size: -
J: TRBJ2-7
DNA: TGTGCCAGTAGTTTTCGACTAGCGGGGGGGCCCGACGAGCAGTACTTC
CDR3: CASSFRLAGGPDEQYF

D: -
V: TRBV25-1
size: -
J: TRBJ1-3
DNA: TGTGCCAGCAGTGATCCCGGTGCCTCTGGAAACACCATATATTTT
CDR3: CASSDPGASGNTIYF

D: -
V: TRBV6-2/TRBV6-3
size: -
J: TRBJ1-2
DNA: TGTGCCAGCAGTGATTCCGGGACTAACTATGGCTACACCTTC
CDR3: CASSDSGTNYGYTF

D: TRBD1
V: TRBV12-3/TRBV12-4
size: -
J: TRBJ1-2
DNA: TGTGCCAGCAGTCGAACGACAGGGGGCAACTATGGCTACACCTTC
CDR3: CASSRTTGGNYGYTF

D: -
V: TRBV19
size: -
J: TRBJ1-5
DNA: TGTGCCAGTAGTATAGTCGGGGACAATCAGCCCCAGCATTTT
CDR3: CASSIVGDNQPQHF

D: TRBD2
V: TRBV9
size: -
J: TRBJ2-5
DNA: TGTGCCAGCGCGGGGGTAAGGGGAGAGACCCAGTACTTC
CDR3: CASAGVRGETQYF

D: -
V: TRBV6-5
size: -
J: TRBJ1-1
DNA: TGTGCCAGCAGTTACTCGGTTGGACGTGACAAGAACACTGAAGCTTTCTTT
CDR3: CASSYSVGRDKNTEAFF

D: TRBD2
V: TRBV4-3
size: -
J: TRBJ2-1
DNA: TGCGCCAGCAGCCAAGATCTACCTAGCGGGGGGTCCCTCTACAATGAGCAGTTCTTC
CDR3: CASSQDLPSGGSLYNEQFF

D: TRBD1
V: TRBV7-9
size: -
J: TRBJ1-2
DNA: TGTGCCAGCAGCCCCGAGGGGGCAGGTGGCTACACCTTC
CDR3: CASSPEGAGGYTF

D: TRBD1
V: TRBV7-7
size: -
J: TRBJ2-1
DNA: TGTGCTAGCAGCTTAGCGGACAGGGACGAGCAGTTCTTC
CDR3: CASSLADRDEQFF

D: -
V: TRBV9
size: -
J: TRBJ1-2
DNA: TGTGCCAGCAGCTCTCGGACCCTGAACTATGGCTACACCTTC
CDR3: CASSSRTLNYGYTF

D: TRBD1
V: TRBV4-2
size: -
J: TRBJ1-2
DNA: TGTGCCAGCGGGACAGAAAACTATGGCTACACCTTC
CDR3: CASGTENYGYTF

D: TRBD2
V: TRBV3-1
size: -
J: TRBJ2-1
DNA: TGTGCCAGCAGCCCGGCCGGGACTACCCTAACGGGGGGTGAGCAGTTCTTC
CDR3: CASSPAGTTLTGGEQFF

D: TRBD1
V: TRBV2
size: -
J: TRBJ1-2
DNA: TGTGCCAGCAGTGAGGGGACAGGGGACAACTATGGCTACACCTTC
CDR3: CASSEGTGDNYGYTF

D: -
V: TRBV20-1
size: -
J: TRBJ2-7
DNA: TGCAGTGCTAGGAGGAGTCGCAGCTCCTACGAGCAGTACTTC
CDR3: CSARRSRSSYEQYF

D: TRBD1
V: TRBV5-6
size: few
J: TRBJ2-2
DNA: TGTGCCAGCAGCGACCGGGACAGGGGGCAAGCCGGGGAGCTGTTTTTT
CDR3: CASSDRDRGQAGELFF

D: TRBD2
V: TRBV5-4
size: -
J: TRBJ2-4
DNA: TGTGCCAGCAGCTTGGCCCAGCTAGCGGGGGGGGGCAAAAACATTCAGTACTTC
CDR3: CASSLAQLAGGGKNIQYF

D: -
V: TRBV5-4
size: -
J: TRBJ1-2
DNA: TGTGCCAGCAGCTTGAAGGACTATGGCTACACCTTC
CDR3: CASSLKDYGYTF

D: TRBD1
V: TRBV25-1
size: -
J: TRBJ2-7
DNA: TGTGCCAGCACCCCGGGGACAGGCTCCTACGAGCAGTACTTC
CDR3: CASTPGTGSYEQYF

D: -
V: TRBV5-6
size: once
J: TRBJ2-1
DNA: TGTGCCAGCAGCTTGCAGGGGGGGGAGCAGTTCTTC
CDR3: CASSLQGGEQFF

D: -
V: TRBV5-1
size: -
J: TRBJ2-1
DNA: TGCGCCAGCAGCCGGTCTTTGGATGAGCAGTTCTTC
CDR3: CASSRSLDEQFF

D: -
V: TRBV18
size: -
J: TRBJ1-1
DNA: TGTGCCAGCTCACCACCTTCCAGGCTGAACACTGAAGCTTTCTTT
CDR3: CASSPPSRLNTEAFF

D: -
V: TRBV12-3/TRBV12-4
size: -
J: TRBJ2-3
DNA: TGTGCCAGCAGTTTACTGACCACAGATACGCAGTATTTT
CDR3: CASSLLTTDTQYF

D: -
V: TRBV11-2
size: few
J: TRBJ2-3
DNA: TGTGCCAGCAGCGCCCCTCGCACAGATACGCAGTATTTT
CDR3: CASSAPRTDTQYF

D: -
V: TRBV6-5
size: -
J: TRBJ1-6
DNA: TGTGCCAGCAGTTCATACAGGGTGCCCAATAATTCACCCCTCCACTTT
CDR3: CASSSYRVPNNSPLHF

D: -
V: TRBV30
size: -
J: TRBJ2-2
DNA: TGTGCCTGGATCCAGGGACTGAACACCGGGGAGCTGTTTTTT
CDR3: CAWIQGLNTGELFF

D: -
V: TRBV9
size: once
J: TRBJ2-1
DNA: TGTGCCAGCAGCATTTGGACGGCCTCAAGCTCCTACAATGAGCAGTTCTTC
CDR3: CASSIWTASSSYNEQFF

D: TRBD2
V: TRBV7-6
size: -
J: TRBJ2-3
DNA: TGTGCCAGCAGCTTATACGTACTAGCGGCCACAGATACGCAGTATTTT
CDR3: CASSLYVLAATDTQYF

D: -
V: TRBV30
size: -
J: TRBJ2-7
DNA: TGTGCCGGGACCCGGGGGGCTAGGAGGTATGAGCAGTACTTC
CDR3: CAGTRGARRYEQYF

D: TRBD1
V: TRBV20-1
size: -
J: TRBJ2-1
DNA: TGCAGTGCTAGAAGCTCGCAGGGGGAATCCTACAATGAGCAGTTCTTC
CDR3: CSARSSQGESYNEQFF

D: -
V: TRBV6-4
size: -
J: TRBJ1-1
DNA: TGTGCCAGCACGAATGACGGGAACACTGAAGCTTTCTTT
CDR3: CASTNDGNTEAFF

D: -
V: TRBV7-8
size: -
J: TRBJ1-2
DNA: TGTGCCAGCAGCCCGACGGTGGAGTTTAGCTATGGCTACACCTTC
CDR3: CASSPTVEFSYGYTF

D: -
V: TRBV5-1
size: -
J: TRBJ1-1
DNA: TGCGCCAGCAGCTTGGGGCGGGAACCGACTGAAGCTTTCTTT
CDR3: CASSLGREPTEAFF

D: TRBD1
V: TRBV29-1
size: -
J: TRBJ1-2
DNA: TGCAGCGTGGGGGACAGCCGCTATGGCTACACCTTC
CDR3: CSVGDSRYGYTF

D: -
V: TRBV18
size: -
J: TRBJ2-7
DNA: TGTGCCAGCTCACCAAACGGGGGGCTTGTCGACGAGCAGTACTTC
CDR3: CASSPNGGLVDEQYF

D: TRBD1
V: TRBV19
size: -
J: TRBJ2-1
DNA: TGTGCCAGTAGTACTCACCCCGGACAGGGGGCGGGGGAGCAGTTCTTC
CDR3: CASSTHPGQGAGEQFF

D: -
V: TRBV19
size: -
J: TRBJ2-1
DNA: TGTGCCAGTAGTACCAGGGGAGTAGCGGTCAATGAGCAGTTCTTC
CDR3: CASSTRGVAVNEQFF

D: TRBD1
V: TRBV13
size: -
J: TRBJ1-1
DNA: TGTGCCAGCAGCTTAAGACAGGGGGCCACGAACACTGAAGCTTTCTTT
CDR3: CASSLRQGATNTEAFF

D: -
V: TRBV7-9
size: once
J: TRBJ1-6
DNA: TGTGCCAGCAGCCAGGATGGGGATTCACCCCTCCACTTT
CDR3: CASSQDGDSPLHF

D: -
V: TRBV20-1
size: -
J: TRBJ1-1
DNA: TGCAGTGCTAGAGAGGTGGTGAACACTGAAGCTTTCTTT
CDR3: CSAREVVNTEAFF

D: -
V: TRBV25-1
size: -
J: TRBJ2-7
DNA: TGTGCCAGCAGTGAATCGGGGGGCGGAGGCTACGAGCAGTACTTC
CDR3: CASSESGGGGYEQYF

D: -
V: TRBV2
size: -
J: TRBJ2-7
DNA: TGTGCCAGCAATTCGGATGGAACTAGCTCCTACGAGCAGTACTTC
CDR3: CASNSDGTSSYEQYF

D: -
V: TRBV6-5
size: -
J: TRBJ2-3
DNA: TGTGCCAGCAGTTCAACCTCGGATACGCAGTATTTT
CDR3: CASSSTSDTQYF

D: TRBD1
V: TRBV3-1
size: -
J: TRBJ1-1
DNA: TGTGCCAGCAGCCAAGCATGGACAGGGCAAGCTTTCTTT
CDR3: CASSQAWTGQAFF

D: TRBD2
V: TRBV3-1
size: -
J: TRBJ2-7
DNA: TGTGCCAGCCGGGGAGCGGGGGGGAGAATGGAGTACTTC
CDR3: CASRGAGGRMEYF

D: -
V: TRBV29-1
size: -
J: TRBJ1-5
DNA: TGCAGCGTTGACTCTGGAAGGGGACAGCCCCAGCATTTT
CDR3: CSVDSGRGQPQHF

D: -
V: TRBV20-1
size: -
J: TRBJ2-3
DNA: TGCAGTGCTAGTTGGAACGAAATGACGCAGTATTTT
CDR3: CSASWNEMTQYF

D: -
V: TRBV11-2
size: -
J: TRBJ1-3
DNA: TGTGCCAGCAGTAACCAGGGTAGAAGGACGGACACCATATATTTT
CDR3: CASSNQGRRTDTIYF

D: TRBD2
V: TRBV7-9
size: -
J: TRBJ2-1
DNA: TGTGCCAGCAGCTTATTACTAGCGGGGGACAATGAGCAGTTCTTC
CDR3: CASSLLLAGDNEQFF